These 9 T cell receptor beta chains share one sample of origin, sequenced in a study of Graves' ophthalmopathy and Graves' hyperthyroidism. Investigators amplified TCR beta CDR3 regions from RNA transcripts. HTBI-primed RT-PCR formed the first round, and a multiplex PCR formed the second. TCRdb redid the calling of the multiplex PCR reads with MiXCR, one entry per CDR3 protein. This sample has 1 million to 1.3 million distinct CDR3 sequences; less than 45% occur once, and the top ten carry over 8.5%. Sequencing used peripheral blood or thyroid tissue (not recorded which). Receptor source: an adult man with Graves' hyperthyroidism.

This clonotype was seen more than once but under ten times. The chain uses TRBV28 and TRBJ1-5; 9 bases match TRBD1. There are 15 residues in the CDR3. Per germline, CDR1 MDHEN and CDR2 SYDVKM. With V trimmed by 7 bases and J by 15 bases, 19 bases remained unmatched. CDR3 amino acids: CASIQEGERTGVGHF. DNA of the CDR3: TGTGCCAGCATTCAGGAAGGCGAGAGGACAGGGGTCGGGCATTTT.

This clonotype was seen repeatedly, ten times or more. V is TRBV25-1 and J is TRBJ2-7, with TRBD2 as a possible D gene (6 bases). V was pared by 1 base and J by 3 bases, with 10 bases between. Germline V gene lookup returns CDR1 MGHDK and CDR2 SYGVNS. This CDR3 has 14 amino acids. This chain's CDR3 is CASSESGTFYEQYF. CDR3 coding DNA: TGTGCCAGCAGTGAATCTGGGACTTTCTACGAGCAGTACTTC.

This clonotype was seen many times. The chain employs TRBV4-2 and TRBJ1-6, with D possibly being TRBD1 (5 bases). With 1 base removed from V and 9 bases from J, the gap between germline ends came to 16 bases. Germline lookup yields CDR1 LGHNA and CDR2 YNFKEQ. This CDR3 has 16 residues. The CDR3 protein is CASSQGQGSPLSPLHF. DNA for the CDR3: TGTGCCAGCAGCCAAGGGCAGGGTTCTCCCCTTTCACCCCTCCACTTT.

This clonotype appeared many times. The chain is built from TRBV12-3 or TRBV12-4 and TRBJ1-5, with TRBD1 identical over 7 bases. The CDR3 spans 16 residues. V was clipped by 6 bases and J by 3 bases; unmatched bases: 11. The CDR3 DNA reads TGTGCCAGCAGCCTCACCCCCGGGACAGCCAATCAGCCCCAGCATTTT. It yields the protein CASSLTPGTANQPQHF.

Details on this clonotype: A read error is possible here, since a much larger clone lies one base away. The chain has TRBV7-2 and TRBJ1-1; D may be TRBD1 (5 bases). CDR1 is SGHTA and CDR2 is FQGNSA in the germline V gene. V lost 5 bases to trimming and J lost 7 bases, with 17 bases between them. This CDR3 is built from 14 residues. The CDR3 loop reads CASSTGGGVGEAFF. The CDR3 nucleotides read TGTGCCAGCAGCACCGGAGGAGGGGTGGGTGAAGCTTTCTTT.

This clonotype appeared a single time. V is TRBV10-2 and J is TRBJ2-7, with TRBD1 matching 8 bases. CDR3 size: 13 residues. The V segment lost 10 bases and the J segment 5 bases; nucleotides outside the gene matches: 10. The germline CDR1 and CDR2 sequences are WSHSY and SAAADI. The CDR3 sequence: CATLRQGFHEQYF. The CDR3, as DNA: TGCGCCACCTTACGACAGGGGTTCCACGAGCAGTACTTC.

A remark on this clonotype: No conserved phenylalanine or tryptophan is present at the end of the CDR3, so a read error is the likely explanation. The DNA is omitted, as the CDR3 cannot be located on it reliably, and the CDR3 follows TCRdb's listing. The chain joins TRBV7-2 to TRBJ2-5; TRBD1, the table's D call, lacks a check against the DNA. From its first to its last residue, the CDR3 has 11 amino acids. CDR1 SGHTA and CDR2 FQGNSA come from the germline V gene. This CDR3 reads CASSGVGTQVY.

Of note for this clonotype: At one end the junction does not follow the germline gene, possibly because of a read error. The genes are TRBV7-9 and TRBJ2-5; D assignment may be TRBD1 or TRBD2 (5 bases each). Germline loops: CDR1 SEHNR, CDR2 FQNEAQ (reference sequence). This CDR3 spans 13 amino acids. As DNA, the CDR3 is TGTGCCGGCAGGCCGGGGACCCAAGAGACCCAGTACTTC. Protein sequence: CAGRPGTQETQYF. The full variable domain, in which reference TRBV7-9 and TRBJ2-5 provide the parts outside the CDR3, is DTGVSQNPRHKITKRGQNVTFRCDPISEHNRLYWYRQTLGQGPEFLTYFQNEAQLEKSRLLSDRFSAERPKGSFSTLEIQRTEQGDSAMYLCAGRPGTQETQYFGPGTRLLVL.

The rearrangement links TRBV10-3 to TRBJ2-6, with D uncertain. Trimming pared 6 bases from V and 0 bases from J, leaving 9 bases between. Germline assignment: CDR1 ENHRY and CDR2 SYGVKD. The CDR3 runs to 15 residues. CDR3 protein: CAISGPSSGANVLTF. Here the CDR3 DNA reads TGTGCCATCAGCGGACCGAGCTCTGGGGCCAACGTCCTGACTTTC.